The clone carrying this T cell receptor beta chain was picked up one time. Its antigen is currently unknown. The germline V gene has CDR1 SGDLS and CDR2 YYNGEE. The CDR3 contains 13 residues. The V gene lost 3 bases and the J gene lost 9 bases, with 10 bases spanning the gap. Sequencing was performed with immunoSEQ multiplex PCR; in TCRdb, only in-frame clones are kept and a portion is missing. Of more than 95,000 clones in the sample, approximately 83% were seen once. This specimen belongs to a study of T cell responses to AZD1222 COVID-19 vaccine. Study conclusions and caveats: Unmutated regions of variants are reportedly targeted by nearly half of spike-specific TCRs.

This sequence joins TRBV9 and TRBJ1-6, with D possibly TRBD1 on 5 matching bases. This TCR came from an adult in good health. This specimen consisted of peripheral blood, obtained on day 0 of MenACWY control vaccination. The CDR3 sequence: CASSEGSSSPLHF. CDR3 DNA sequence: TGTGCCAGCAGCGAGGGGTCTTCTTCACCCCTCCACTTT.